Described below is a single TCR beta chain sequence and its context. Antigen specificity is unknown. The sample comes from a study of STAT3 mutations in large granular lymphocyte leukemia. Germline lookup yields CDR1 SGHAT and CDR2 FQDESV (reference sequence). V dropped 4 bases and J dropped 1 base, with 2 bases sitting between them. The CDR3 is 11 residues long. Notes on the study in general: Every T-LGLL patient had at least one immunodominant TCRbeta clonotype. Persisting codominant clonotypes may have hidden a small pathogenic clone.

This table comes from immunoSEQ multiplex PCR, and its TCRdb copy is limited to in-frame clones, with some not included. The top ten clones hold roughly 35% of a sample with 9,500 to 13,000 clones, around 89% of them seen once. This chain links TRBV11-1 with TRBJ2-7; no firm D call. The sequence was obtained from a man aged 55 to 70 with T-cell large granular lymphocyte leukemia. Some clones in this sample may be carry-over from other donors' samples. The source material was peripheral blood mononuclear cells. DNA of the CDR3: TGTGCCAGCAGCTCATCCTACGAGCAGTACTTC. It codes for CASSSSYEQYF.